This TCR beta chain was captured by sequencing in a study of blood T cell repertoires in COVID-19. As for the study in general: PBMCs, B-cell-depleted T cells, or T cells were the source of the cDNA or gDNA that made up the material.

Ages ranged from about 18 to 100 years, with residence in about two dozen US areas. Recovery meant two consecutive negative NP/OP PCR tests, professional clearance, or resolved symptoms. Measured with immunoSEQ multiplex PCR; TCRdb has only the in-frame clones, and not every one. The sample shows approximately 170,000 clones, 83% of them seen only once. This clone has a handful of counts. V was trimmed by 7 bases and J by 1 base, leaving 11 bases between them. CDR1 MNHEY and CDR2 SVGAGI come from the germline V gene. This CDR3 has 13 residues. This sequence was found in a woman aged 45-65 years who had recovered from COVID-19. What was sequenced was PBMCs or T cells enriched from blood (not recorded which). The J gene is TRBJ2-7, the V gene TRBV6-5; tentatively, D is TRBD2 (6 bases). The CDR3 DNA is TGTGCCAGCAACGGGGGATCGTCCTACGAGCAGTACGTC. Its protein is CASNGGSSYEQYV.